The clone carrying this TCR beta chain was detected only once. This specimen comes from a study of cytomegalovirus exposure and HLA in healthy donors. PCR was performed using 60 Vbeta and 13 Jbeta primers. TCRdb's copy holds only in-frame clones and misses some; the assay was immunoSEQ multiplex PCR. Among fewer than 150,000 clones listed, about four fifths were seen once. The germline gives CDR1 SGHRS, CDR2 YFSETQ. This CDR3 is 14 amino acids long. The chain uses TRBV5-1 and TRBJ2-5, with 8 bases fitting TRBD1. The end of the DNA aligns better with TRBJ2-7, so the J call may be wrong. Input material: PBMCs. The TCR sequence derives from a woman in her thirties or forties in good health and CMV-seropositive. CDR3: CASSLADRDNEQYF. For the CDR3, the DNA is TGCGCCAGCAGCTTGGCGGACAGGGATAACGAGCAGTACTTC.